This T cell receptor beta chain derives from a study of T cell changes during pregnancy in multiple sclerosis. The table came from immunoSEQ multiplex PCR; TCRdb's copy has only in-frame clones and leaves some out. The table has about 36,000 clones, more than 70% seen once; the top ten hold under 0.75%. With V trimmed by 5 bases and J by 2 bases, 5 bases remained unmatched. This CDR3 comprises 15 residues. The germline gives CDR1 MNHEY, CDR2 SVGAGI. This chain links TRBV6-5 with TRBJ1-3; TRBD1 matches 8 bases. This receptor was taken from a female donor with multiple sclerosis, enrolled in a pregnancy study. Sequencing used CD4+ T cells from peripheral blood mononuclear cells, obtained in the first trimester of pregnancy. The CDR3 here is CASSQDREAGNTIYF. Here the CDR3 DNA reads TGTGCCAGCAGTCAGGACAGGGAGGCTGGAAACACCATATATTTT.